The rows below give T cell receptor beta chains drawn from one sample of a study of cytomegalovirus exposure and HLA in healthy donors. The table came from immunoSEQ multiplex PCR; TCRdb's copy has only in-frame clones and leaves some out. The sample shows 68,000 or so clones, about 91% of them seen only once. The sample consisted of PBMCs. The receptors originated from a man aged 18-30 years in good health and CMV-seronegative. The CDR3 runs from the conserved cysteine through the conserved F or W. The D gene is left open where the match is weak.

CDR3aa: CASSLMTGVAKNIQYF
CDR3nt: TGTGCCAGCTCCCTTATGACAGGGGTAGCCAAAAACATTCAGTACTTC
v_gene: TRBV18
d_gene: TRBD1
j_gene: TRBJ2-4

CDR3aa: CASSPSPHLTGVEGTEAFF
CDR3nt: TGTGCCAGCAGTCCAAGCCCCCATCTGACAGGGGTCGAAGGCACTGAAGCTTTCTTT
v_gene: TRBV28
d_gene: TRBD1
j_gene: TRBJ1-1

CDR3aa: CASQLAGIETQYF
CDR3nt: TGTGCCAGCCAACTAGCGGGAATAGAGACCCAGTACTTC
v_gene: TRBV10-3
d_gene: TRBD2
j_gene: TRBJ2-5

CDR3aa: CASSSLFGRDSSYEQYF
CDR3nt: TGTGCCAGCAGTTCCCTGTTTGGCCGAGACAGCTCCTACGAGCAGTACTTC
v_gene: TRBV27
d_gene: NA
j_gene: TRBJ2-7

CDR3aa: CRAGGRGIQETQYF
CDR3nt: TGCAGGGCGGGAGGGCGCGGGATACAAGAGACCCAGTACTTC
v_gene: TRBV29-1
d_gene: TRBD2
j_gene: TRBJ2-5

CDR3aa: CASSSWTENSNQPQHF
CDR3nt: TGTGCCAGCAGTTCTTGGACAGAGAATAGCAATCAGCCCCAGCATTTT
v_gene: TRBV27
d_gene: NA
j_gene: TRBJ1-5

CDR3aa: CASSLVAGSSYEQYF
CDR3nt: TGTGCCAGCAGCTTGGTAGCGGGAAGCTCCTACGAGCAGTACTTC
v_gene: TRBV5-4
d_gene: TRBD2
j_gene: TRBJ2-7

CDR3aa: CASSLFQGYTEAFF
CDR3nt: TGTGCCAGTAGTTTGTTTCAGGGGTACACTGAAGCTTTCTTT
v_gene: TRBV19
d_gene: NA
j_gene: TRBJ1-1

CDR3aa: CASSQEWREKLFF
CDR3nt: TGTGCCAGCAGCCAAGAATGGCGGGAAAAACTGTTTTTT
v_gene: TRBV14
d_gene: NA
j_gene: TRBJ1-4

CDR3aa: CASSPDDTLNTEAFF
CDR3nt: TGCGCCAGCAGCCCCGACGACACTTTGAACACTGAAGCTTTCTTT
v_gene: TRBV5-1
d_gene: NA
j_gene: TRBJ1-1

CDR3aa: CASSYPPLAGSAEQYF
CDR3nt: TGTGCCAGCAGTTACCCCCCCCTAGCGGGCTCCGCCGAGCAGTACTTC
v_gene: TRBV6-5
d_gene: TRBD2
j_gene: TRBJ2-7

CDR3aa: CASSGSGETQYF
CDR3nt: TGTGCCAGCAGCGGATCGGGGGAGACCCAGTACTTC
v_gene: TRBV7-9
d_gene: NA
j_gene: TRBJ2-5

CDR3aa: CASSPDRAGGSYEQYF
CDR3nt: TGCGCCAGCAGCCCCGATCGAGCGGGAGGTAGCTACGAGCAGTACTTC
v_gene: TRBV4-3
d_gene: TRBD2
j_gene: TRBJ2-7

CDR3aa: CAISEGGGTGELFF
CDR3nt: TGTGCCATCAGTGAAGGCGGAGGCACCGGGGAGCTGTTTTTT
v_gene: TRBV10-3
d_gene: NA
j_gene: TRBJ2-2

CDR3aa: CASSPLDRPSETQYF
CDR3nt: TGTGCCAGCTCACCGCTGGACAGGCCCTCAGAGACCCAGTACTTC
v_gene: TRBV18
d_gene: TRBD1
j_gene: TRBJ2-5

CDR3aa: CASSQTSRDREKDEQFF
CDR3nt: TGCGCCAGCAGCCAAACTTCCCGGGACAGGGAAAAGGATGAGCAGTTCTTC
v_gene: TRBV4-3
d_gene: TRBD1
j_gene: TRBJ2-1

CDR3aa: CASRTDFYNEQFF
CDR3nt: TGTGCCAGCAGGACAGATTTTTACAATGAGCAGTTCTTC
v_gene: TRBV11-2
d_gene: NA
j_gene: TRBJ2-1

CDR3aa: CASSQDWWLQGAMSAYEQYF
CDR3nt: TGCGCCAGCAGCCAAGATTGGTGGTTACAGGGAGCTATGAGCGCCTACGAGCAGTACTTC
v_gene: TRBV4-3
d_gene: NA
j_gene: TRBJ2-7